This T cell receptor beta chain was identified during a study of blood T cells in healthy people across ages. Findings and limits, study-wide: Per-million-T-cell TCR beta diversity fell roughly linearly with age. CMV status of donors was unknown, possibly confounding expanded clonotype changes.

With 6 bases removed from V and 4 bases from J, the gap between germline ends came to 15 bases. This CDR3 is 14 amino acids long. This clonotype was seen many times. The antigen is not known. Next came a second PCR, run for about 6 to 12 cycles, which used a sample-barcoded 5' primer along with a J-beta primer mix. TCRdb redid the calling of the 5' RACE reads with MiXCR, one entry per CDR3 protein. The sample lists about 680,000 distinct CDR3 sequences; more than 40% were seen once. This TCR came from a woman aged 55 to 70 in good health. J is TRBJ1-2 and V is TRBV12-3 or TRBV12-4, with D possibly matching TRBD1 (6 bases). The sample comprised blood. The CDR3 here is CASRPNRAGYGYTF. The CDR3 coding sequence is TGTGCCAGCAGACCAAACAGGGCCGGCTATGGCTACACCTTC.